Below, 11 T cell receptor beta chains from the same sample are listed, as sequenced in a study of OX40 agonist ivuxolimab in advanced cancers. The protocol used for the library was the immunoSEQ multiplex PCR assay. TCRdb took this table from immuneACCESS and kept in-frame rearrangements with V and J called. Such tables lack part of the clones; where checked against another copy, unresolved V genes explain under half of the gap, and the rest is unexplained. A total of 50,000 to 70,000 clones appear in this sample, around 87% of them only once. The ten largest make up around 0.4% of the sample. The sample in question was CD4+ or CD8+ T cells sorted from blood, obtained in a trial of the OX40 agonist ivuxolimab. The receptor source for this set is an adult with an advanced solid tumor such as melanoma, head and neck, liver or kidney cancer.

The chain employs TRBV27 and TRBJ2-3; possibly TRBD1 for D (7 bases). The V gene's germline CDR1 is MNHEY and CDR2 SMNVEV (reference sequence). Trimming left V 2 bases short and J 5 bases short, with 11 bases between. The CDR3 is made up of 14 amino acids. CDR3 nucleotides: TGTGCCAGCAGTTTACGACAGGGAGGAGATACGCAGTATTTT. This translates into CASSLRQGGDTQYF.

The chain employs TRBV7-9 and TRBJ1-5; 9 bases align to TRBD1. V shed 4 bases and J 4 bases; nucleotides not matched to a gene: 8. This CDR3 has 16 amino acids. Germline lookup yields CDR1 SEHNR and CDR2 FQNEAQ (reference sequence). This CDR3 is CASSSRTGAGNQPQHF. In nucleotides, the CDR3 is TGTGCCAGCAGCTCCCGGACAGGGGCCGGGAATCAGCCCCAGCATTTT.

V usage is TRBV7-8 and J usage is TRBJ2-5, with 9 bases aligning to TRBD1. CDR1 is SGHVS and CDR2 is FQNEAQ in the germline V gene. The CDR3 runs to 16 residues. V was clipped by 5 bases and J by 0 bases; unmatched bases: 7. This CDR3 is CASSRGQGPYQETQYF. The DNA for the CDR3 is TGTGCCAGCAGCAGGGGACAGGGACCTTACCAAGAGACCCAGTACTTC.

The genes are TRBV13 and TRBJ2-3; D may be TRBD2 (7 bases). Trimming stripped 5 bases from V and 6 bases from J, with 21 bases between. This CDR3 contains 16 residues. The germline V gene has CDR1 PRHDT and CDR2 FYEKMQ (reference sequence). The CDR3 DNA reads TGTGCCAGCAGCCCATCGTGGGGGGGGGCCGTTGATACGCAGTATTTT. Translation gives CASSPSWGGAVDTQYF.

V gene TRBV5-1 combines with J gene TRBJ1-4; TRBD1 agrees at 8 bases. Germline assignment: CDR1 SGHRS and CDR2 YFSETQ. V lost 3 bases and J lost 2; bases outside the gene matches: 3. The CDR3 has 15 amino acids. The chain's CDR3 is CASSSTGATNEKLFF. The CDR3 DNA is TGCGCCAGCAGCTCGACAGGGGCCACTAATGAAAAACTGTTTTTT.

The chain combines TRBV7-2 with TRBJ1-6; D perhaps matches TRBD1 (5 bases). The ends were cut back, 5 bases at V and 0 bases at J, with 17 bases in the middle. Germline CDR1 and CDR2: SGHTA and FQGNSA. The CDR3 runs to 18 residues. Here the CDR3 DNA reads TGTGCCAGCAGCCTAAGGGTCGGGGGATTCTCCTATAATTCACCCCTCCACTTT. Protein product: CASSLRVGGFSYNSPLHF.

The chain recombines TRBV18 with TRBJ2-7, with 8 bases lining up with TRBD1. Germline lookup yields CDR1 KGHSH and CDR2 LQKENI. J was trimmed by 2 bases and V by 8 bases; bases with no gene match: 5. This CDR3 spans 13 amino acids. CDR3 DNA sequence: TGTGCCAGCGGGACAGGTGGGGCCTACGAGCAGTACTTC. The encoded protein is CASGTGGAYEQYF.

This chain joins TRBV9 and TRBJ2-1, with a possible D match to TRBD2 (7 bases). The CDR3 extends over 15 amino acids. In germline, CDR1 is SGDLS, CDR2 YYNGEE. Trimming took 7 bases from V and 4 from J, leaving 18 bases between them. The CDR3 is CASGGGRGQYNEQFF. The CDR3 nucleotides are TGTGCCAGCGGCGGCGGGCGGGGGCAGTACAATGAGCAGTTCTTC.

The CDR3 coding sequence is TGTGCCAGCAATGGACTGAACACCGGGGAGCTGTTTTTT. Its protein product is CASNGLNTGELFF. J is TRBJ2-2 and V is TRBV2, with a tentative D call TRBD2 (5 bases). Germline values: CDR1 SNHLY, CDR2 FYNNEI. The CDR3 contains 13 residues. Trimming pared 7 bases from V and 1 base from J, leaving 7 bases between.

The V and J genes are TRBV18 and TRBJ2-7; 7 nucleotides align to TRBD2. The CDR3 runs to 16 residues. CDR1 is KGHSH and CDR2 is LQKENI in the germline V gene. Trimming at V came to 1 base and at J to 0 bases, leaving 6 bases not matched to a gene. This CDR3 is CASSPRPTSPSYEQYF. In DNA, the CDR3 is TGTGCCAGCTCACCACGCCCGACTAGCCCCTCCTACGAGCAGTACTTC.

This clone occurred once. The chain couples TRBV10-3 to TRBJ2-1, with 10 bases that match TRBD2. Germline CDR1 reads ENHRY; CDR2 reads SYGVKD. J gave up 4 bases and V 7 bases, and 4 bases lay outside the gene matches. The CDR3 extends over 14 amino acids. The CDR3 spells CAITGTSVYNEQFF. CDR3 DNA: TGTGCCATCACCGGGACTAGCGTATACAATGAGCAGTTCTTC.